This T cell receptor (beta chain) comes out of a study of T cell repertoires in cytomegalovirus infection. Study as a whole: Public TCR beta signature analysis indicated the presence of both CMV infection and matching HLA type. General study points: HLA-C-restricted CMV clonotypes gave the most frequent clonotype in two of eight donors.

MiXCR was run by TCRdb on the reads, yielding one entry per CDR3 protein. The profile shows some 940,000 distinct CDR3 sequences, roughly 30% of them singletons. This clonotype has a handful of counts. The antigen is not known. From germline, CDR1 is SGHVS and CDR2 FNYEAQ. The CDR3 sequence is 15 residues long. Deletions cut 3 bases from V and 1 base from J, with 12 bases between. The sequence derives from a human donor in good health (CMV status not recorded). Some clones in this sample may be carry-over from other donors' samples. The J gene is TRBJ1-2, the V gene TRBV7-6, with TRBD1 as a possible D gene (6 bases). The sample was cultured CD8+ T cells from PBMCs, taken from culture after CMV antigen stimulation. CDR3 sequence reads: CASSFSLDSNYGYTF. The CDR3 nucleotides are TGTGCCAGCAGCTTCTCGCTGGACAGTAACTATGGCTACACCTTC.